A single sample is the source of the 22 T cell receptor beta chains below, sequenced in a study of CD8 T cells in Susac syndrome. RNA, at about 0.45 to 1 ug, was reverse transcribed with random hexamers. TCRdb re-called the immunoSEQ multiplex PCR reads through MiXCR, storing one row per CDR3 protein. This sample has some 240,000 distinct CDR3 sequences, with 90% to 96% found just once. Sample: CD4+ T cells from PBMCs. All receptors derive from a human donor with Susac syndrome.

The chain couples TRBV7-8 to TRBJ2-1; D is unresolved. Germline V CDR1 and CDR2: SGHVS, FQNEAQ. This CDR3 comprises 14 residues. Trimming pared 0 bases from V and 6 bases from J, leaving 9 bases between. For the CDR3, the DNA is TGTGCCAGCAGCTTAGCGCGGACGGCCAATGAGCAGTTCTTC. Translated: CASSLARTANEQFF. The full variable domain, with the rest looked up from reference TRBV7-8 and TRBJ2-1, is GAGVSQSPRYKVAKRGQDVALRCDPISGHVSLFWYQQALGQGPEFLTYFQNEAQLDKSGLPSDRFFAERPEGSVSTLKIQRTQQEDSAVYLCASSLARTANEQFFGPGTRLTVL.

V usage is TRBV3-1 and J usage is TRBJ2-5; D not resolved. Trimming pared 5 bases from V and 2 bases from J, leaving 12 bases between. The CDR3 contains 14 residues. The germline CDR1 and CDR2 sequences are LGHDT and YNNKEL (reference sequence). CDR3 region: CASSFRATQETQYF. CDR3 in DNA: TGTGCCAGCAGCTTCCGGGCAACTCAAGAGACCCAGTACTTC.

The chain carries TRBV28 and TRBJ1-2, with D hard to call. CDR3 length: 14 amino acids. Trimming stripped 7 bases from V and 3 bases from J, with 15 bases between. Germline loops: CDR1 MDHEN, CDR2 SYDVKM. The CDR3, as DNA: TGTGCCAGCACCCTCGGACTGGCGTACTATGGCTACACCTTC. It translates to CASTLGLAYYGYTF.

The chain links TRBV12-3 or TRBV12-4 to TRBJ1-1; D ambiguous. V lost 6 bases, J lost 0 bases, and 11 bases lay in between. The CDR3 runs 14 residues. The CDR3 DNA reads TGTGCCAGCAGCACCACCCAGATGAACACTGAAGCTTTCTTT. It codes for CASSTTQMNTEAFF.

The chain links TRBV7-3 to TRBJ2-3; no reliable D call. The ends were cut back, 4 bases at V and 6 bases at J, with 11 bases in the middle. CDR3 length equals 13 residues. Per the germline V gene, CDR1 is SGHTA and CDR2 is FQGTGA. The CDR3 reads CASSSPSRDTQYF. CDR3 coding DNA: TGTGCCAGCAGCTCTCCGAGTCGCGATACGCAGTATTTT.

The chain recombines TRBV4-2 with TRBJ2-7; possibly TRBD1 for D (5 bases). The CDR3 extends over 16 amino acids. Germline loops: CDR1 LGHNA, CDR2 YNFKEQ. V lost 4 bases and J 0 bases, leaving 16 bases between the germline ends. The CDR3 reads CASSRDLTESSYEQYF. The CDR3 DNA sequence: TGTGCCAGCAGCCGGGATCTGACAGAGAGCTCCTACGAGCAGTACTTC.

This clonotype was observed a single time. The chain has TRBV2 and TRBJ2-7; the D gene is possibly TRBD1 (6 bases). The germline gives CDR1 SNHLY, CDR2 FYNNEI. Trimming shortened V by 6 bases and J by 0 bases, and 15 bases separated the two germline ends. The CDR3 runs to 15 residues. The CDR3 protein is CASSSDRDPSYEQYF. The CDR3 nucleotides read TGTGCCAGCAGCTCGGACAGAGACCCCTCCTACGAGCAGTACTTC.

This chain joins TRBV19 and TRBJ1-2; the D is unclear. Trimming took 0 bases from V and 0 from J, leaving 8 bases between them. The CDR3 has 15 residues. The germline CDR1 and CDR2 sequences are LNHDA and SQIVND (reference sequence). The CDR3 DNA follows: TGTGCCAGTAGTATAGAACTCGGGGCTAACTATGGCTACACCTTC. Its protein is CASSIELGANYGYTF.

The rearrangement uses TRBV29-1 and TRBJ1-1; no reliable D call. The CDR3 has 11 amino acids. Trimming pared 4 bases from V and 1 base from J, leaving 4 bases between. Germline lookup yields CDR1 SQVTM and CDR2 ANQGSEA. The CDR3 bases are TGCAGCGTTGCCAGGAACACTGAAGCTTTCTTT. It encodes CSVARNTEAFF. Filled out from reference TRBV29-1 and TRBJ1-1, the complete variable domain reads SAVISQKPSRDICQRGTSLTIQCQVDSQVTMMFWYRQQPGQSLTLIATANQGSEATYESGFVIDKFPISRPNLTFSTLTVSNMSPEDSSIYLCSVARNTEAFFGQGTRLTVV.

The V call is TRBV25-1, the J call TRBJ2-2; D ambiguous. V gave up 2 bases and J gave up 1 base, with 14 bases separating them. The CDR3 loop spans 17 amino acids. CDR1 is MGHDK and CDR2 is SYGVNS in the germline V gene. DNA of the CDR3: TGTGCCAGCAGTGAAGAAAGGCTTAACCGGAACACCGGGGAGCTGTTTTTT. Amino acid sequence: CASSEERLNRNTGELFF.

V gene TRBV20-1 combines with J gene TRBJ1-2; weak D call: TRBD1 (5 bases). V was cut by 0 bases and J by 8 bases, with 10 bases left in between. The CDR3 sequence is 12 residues long. From germline, CDR1 is DFQATT and CDR2 SNEGSKA (reference sequence). The CDR3 DNA follows: TGCAGTGCTAGAGATGAAAGGGACGGCTACACCTTC. Its translation: CSARDERDGYTF.

This clonotype was recorded once. CDR3 sequence: CASSLERIGNYGYTF. CDR3 in DNA: TGCGCCAGCAGCTTGGAACGGATAGGGAACTATGGCTACACCTTC. J is TRBJ1-2 and V is TRBV5-1; D uncertain. The length of the CDR3 is 15 residues. Trimming removed 0 bases at V and 2 bases at J, with 11 bases between. Germline CDR1 and CDR2: SGHRS and YFSETQ.

This chain uses TRBV4-1 with TRBJ2-4, with TRBD1 identical over 7 bases. The CDR3 consists of 15 residues. Germline CDR1 and CDR2: MGHRA and YSYEKL. J was trimmed by 10 bases and V by 0 bases; bases with no gene match: 9. The DNA of the CDR3 is TGCGCCAGCAGCCAAGACCCCGGTACAGGGGATATTCAGTACTTC. Translating it yields CASSQDPGTGDIQYF.

A single count supports this clonotype. This chain joins TRBV5-6 and TRBJ2-5; no reliable D call. The CDR3 covers 12 residues. Deletions cut 3 bases from V and 7 bases from J, with 10 bases between. Germline loops: CDR1 SGHDT, CDR2 YYEEEE. CDR3 sequence reads: CASSYEARTQYF. DNA for the CDR3: TGTGCCAGCAGCTACGAGGCCCGGACCCAGTACTTC.

The gene calls are TRBV24-1 and TRBJ2-1, with D perhaps matching TRBD1 (5 bases). Deletions cut 4 bases from V and 3 bases from J, with 12 bases between. This CDR3 is built from 15 residues. Germline values: CDR1 KGHDR, CDR2 SFDVKD. The CDR3 region has the DNA TGTGCCACCAGTGACAGGGCATGGCGCTACAATGAGCAGTTCTTC. This codes for CATSDRAWRYNEQFF.

J is TRBJ2-7 and V is TRBV21-1; the table's D call TRBD1 went unverified against the DNA. TRBV21-1 is marked as a pseudogene. The CDR3 length is 13 residues. The CDR3 protein is CASSARDRNEQYF. The CDR3 DNA follows: TGTGCCAGCAGCGCCCGGGACAGAAACGAGCAGTACTTC.

The chain carries TRBV4-1 and TRBJ2-3; 7 nucleotides align to TRBD1. Per germline, CDR1 MGHRA and CDR2 YSYEKL. With 2 bases clipped from V and 5 bases from J, the junction kept 10 bases outside the gene matches. The CDR3 covers 16 residues. CDR3 region: CASSQTPGQLGDTQYF. In nucleotides, the CDR3 is TGCGCCAGCAGCCAAACCCCGGGACAGTTGGGAGATACGCAGTATTTT.

The rearrangement joins TRBV9 to TRBJ2-2, with D unresolved. CDR3 length: 13 amino acids. Looked up from germline, CDR1 is SGDLS and CDR2 is YYNGEE. Trimming pared 1 base from V and 4 bases from J, leaving 5 bases between. The CDR3 nucleotides read TGTGCCAGCAGCGTACTTGCCACCGGGGAGCTGTTTTTT. It translates to CASSVLATGELFF.

The chain combines TRBV6-2 or TRBV6-3 with TRBJ2-7; D gene unclear. The germline V and J ends were trimmed by 5 bases and 3 bases, with 8 bases remaining between them. Germline V gene data show CDR1 as MNHEY and CDR2 as SVGEGT. The CDR3 contains 12 residues. The CDR3 DNA reads as TGTGCCAGCAGTCGGACGGACTACGAGCAGTACTTC. It encodes CASSRTDYEQYF.

The J gene is TRBJ2-1, the V gene TRBV19; TRBD2 aligns across 12 bases. The CDR3 runs 13 residues. The V gene end was trimmed by 6 bases and the J gene end by 9 bases; junction bases not matched to a gene: 3. Germline V gene lookup returns CDR1 LNHDA and CDR2 SQIVND (reference sequence). This CDR3 is CASRLAGGSEQFF. The CDR3 DNA reads TGTGCCAGTAGACTAGCGGGAGGAAGTGAGCAGTTCTTC.

The V gene is TRBV7-9, the J gene TRBJ2-7; no definite D call. The V gene's germline CDR1 is SEHNR and CDR2 FQNEAQ (reference sequence). CDR3 length: 16 residues. The V end lost 4 bases, the J end lost 0 bases, and 16 bases lay between the germline ends. CDR3 loop: CASSSLLGQSSYEQYF. The DNA of the CDR3 is TGTGCCAGCAGCTCCCTGCTCGGGCAGAGCTCCTACGAGCAGTACTTC.

V gene TRBV7-2 combines with J gene TRBJ1-2; weak D call: TRBD1 (6 bases). The CDR3 is 14 amino acids. Deletions cut 5 bases from V and 7 bases from J, with 17 bases between. Germline lookup yields CDR1 SGHTA and CDR2 FQGNSA. The CDR3 reads CASSLQRGVGGYTF. CDR3 in DNA: TGTGCCAGCAGCCTTCAAAGGGGGGTTGGTGGCTACACCTTC. The full variable domain, its missing parts supplied by reference TRBV7-2 and TRBJ1-2, is GAGVSQSPSNKVTEKGKDVELRCDPISGHTALYWYRQSLGQGLEFLIYFQGNSAPDKSGLPSDRFSAERTGGSVSTLTIQRTQQEDSAVYLCASSLQRGVGGYTFGSGTRLTVV.